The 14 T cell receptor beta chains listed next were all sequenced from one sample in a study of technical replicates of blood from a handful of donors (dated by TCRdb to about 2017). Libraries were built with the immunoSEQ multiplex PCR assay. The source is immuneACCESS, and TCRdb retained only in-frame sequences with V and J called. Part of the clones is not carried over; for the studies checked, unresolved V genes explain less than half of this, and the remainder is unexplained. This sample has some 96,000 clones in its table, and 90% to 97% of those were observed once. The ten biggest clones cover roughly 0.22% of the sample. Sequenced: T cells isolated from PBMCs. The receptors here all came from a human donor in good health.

The CDR3 here is CASRAGYGNQPQHF. The CDR3 nucleotides read TGTGCCAGCAGGGCAGGGTATGGCAATCAGCCCCAGCATTTT. The J gene is TRBJ1-5, the V gene TRBV7-9, with D tentatively TRBD1 (5 bases). Germline V gene lookup returns CDR1 SEHNR and CDR2 FQNEAQ (reference sequence). The CDR3 loop spans 14 amino acids. Trimming left V 6 bases short and J 2 bases short, with 11 bases between.

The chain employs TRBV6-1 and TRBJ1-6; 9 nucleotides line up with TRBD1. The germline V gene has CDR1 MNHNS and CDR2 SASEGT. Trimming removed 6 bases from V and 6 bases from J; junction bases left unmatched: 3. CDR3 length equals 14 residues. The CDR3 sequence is CASRRDRANSPLHF. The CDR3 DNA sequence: TGTGCCAGCAGAAGGGACAGGGCTAATTCACCCCTCCACTTT.

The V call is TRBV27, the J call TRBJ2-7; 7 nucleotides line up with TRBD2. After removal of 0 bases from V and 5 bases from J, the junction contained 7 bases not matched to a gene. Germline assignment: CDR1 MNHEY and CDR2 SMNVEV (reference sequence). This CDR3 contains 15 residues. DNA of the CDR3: TGTGCCAGCAGTTTATCGGGCGGGAGTTTAAACGAGCAGTACTTC. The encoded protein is CASSLSGGSLNEQYF.

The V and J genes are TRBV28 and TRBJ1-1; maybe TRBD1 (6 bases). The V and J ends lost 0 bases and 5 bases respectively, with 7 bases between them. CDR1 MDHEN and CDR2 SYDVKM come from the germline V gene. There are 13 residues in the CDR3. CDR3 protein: CASSLWRGTEAFF. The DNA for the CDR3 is TGTGCCAGCAGTTTATGGAGGGGGACTGAAGCTTTCTTT.

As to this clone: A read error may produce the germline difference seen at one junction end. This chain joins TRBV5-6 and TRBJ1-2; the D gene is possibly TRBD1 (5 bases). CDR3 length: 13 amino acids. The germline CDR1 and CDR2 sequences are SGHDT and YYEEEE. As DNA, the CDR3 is TGTGCCAGCAGCTACTCCCAGACAGTTCGGAACTTCTTC. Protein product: CASSYSQTVRNFF.

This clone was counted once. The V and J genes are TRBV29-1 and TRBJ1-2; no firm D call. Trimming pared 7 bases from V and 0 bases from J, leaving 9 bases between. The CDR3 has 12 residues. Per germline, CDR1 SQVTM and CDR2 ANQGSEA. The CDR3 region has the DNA TGCAGCGCCAGAACTACTAACTATGGCTACACCTTC. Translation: CSARTTNYGYTF.

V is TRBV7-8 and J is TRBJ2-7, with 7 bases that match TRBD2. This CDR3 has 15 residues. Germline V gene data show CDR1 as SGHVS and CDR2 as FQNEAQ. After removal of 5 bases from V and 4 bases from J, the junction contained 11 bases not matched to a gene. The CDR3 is CASSGGVDPLYEQYF. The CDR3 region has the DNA TGTGCCAGCAGCGGGGGGGTAGATCCTCTTTACGAGCAGTACTTC. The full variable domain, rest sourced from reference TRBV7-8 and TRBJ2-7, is GAGVSQSPRYKVAKRGQDVALRCDPISGHVSLFWYQQALGQGPEFLTYFQNEAQLDKSGLPSDRFFAERPEGSVSTLKIQRTQQEDSAVYLCASSGGVDPLYEQYFGPGTRLTVT.

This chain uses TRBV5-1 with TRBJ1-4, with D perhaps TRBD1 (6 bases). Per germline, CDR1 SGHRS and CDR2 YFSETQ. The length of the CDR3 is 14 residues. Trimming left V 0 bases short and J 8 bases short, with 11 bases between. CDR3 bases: TGCGCCAGCAGCTTGGTTCAGGGGAACGAAAAACTGTTTTTT. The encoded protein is CASSLVQGNEKLFF.

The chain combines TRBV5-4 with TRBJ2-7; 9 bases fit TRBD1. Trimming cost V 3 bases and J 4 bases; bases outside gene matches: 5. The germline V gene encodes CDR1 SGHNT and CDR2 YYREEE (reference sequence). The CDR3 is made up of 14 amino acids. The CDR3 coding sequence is TGTGCCAGCAGCTCGGGACAGGGACCATACGAGCAGTACTTC. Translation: CASSSGQGPYEQYF.

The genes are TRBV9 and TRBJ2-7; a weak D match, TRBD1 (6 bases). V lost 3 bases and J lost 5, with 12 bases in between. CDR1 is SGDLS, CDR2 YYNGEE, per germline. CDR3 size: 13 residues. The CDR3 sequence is CASSGRGRNEQYF. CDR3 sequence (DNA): TGTGCCAGCAGCGGCAGGGGAAGGAACGAGCAGTACTTC.

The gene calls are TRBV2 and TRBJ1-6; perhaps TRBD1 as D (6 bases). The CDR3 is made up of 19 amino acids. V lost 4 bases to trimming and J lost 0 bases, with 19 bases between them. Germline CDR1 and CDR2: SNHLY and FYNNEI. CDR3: CASSGGRGRGISYNSPLHF. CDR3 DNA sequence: TGTGCCAGCAGTGGGGGGCGAGGACGGGGAATCTCCTATAATTCACCCCTCCACTTT.

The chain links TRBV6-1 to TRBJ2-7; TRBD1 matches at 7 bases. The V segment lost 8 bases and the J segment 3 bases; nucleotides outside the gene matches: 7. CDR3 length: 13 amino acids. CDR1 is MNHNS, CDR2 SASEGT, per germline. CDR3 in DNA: TGTGCCAGCTGGGGGACAGCCTACTACGAGCAGTACTTC. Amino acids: CASWGTAYYEQYF.

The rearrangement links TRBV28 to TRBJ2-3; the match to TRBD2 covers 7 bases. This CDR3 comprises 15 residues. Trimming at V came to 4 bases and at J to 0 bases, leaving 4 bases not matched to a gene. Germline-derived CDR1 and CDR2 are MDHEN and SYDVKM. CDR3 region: CASSSRGRSTDTQYF. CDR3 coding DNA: TGTGCCAGCAGTTCCCGCGGGAGAAGCACAGATACGCAGTATTTT.

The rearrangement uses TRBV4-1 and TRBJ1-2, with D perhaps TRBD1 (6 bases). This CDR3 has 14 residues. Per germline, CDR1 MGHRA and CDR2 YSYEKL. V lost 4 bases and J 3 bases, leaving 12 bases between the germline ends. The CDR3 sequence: CASSPYRVYYGYTF. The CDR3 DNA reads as TGCGCCAGCAGCCCTTACAGGGTCTACTATGGCTACACCTTC.